This TCR beta chain was retrieved from a study of glioma-infiltrating T cells after dendritic cell vaccination. TCRdb's copy holds only in-frame clones and misses some; the assay was immunoSEQ multiplex PCR. The repertoire has around 100,000 clones, roughly 87% of them found once; the top ten carry less than 8%. Trimming removed 6 bases from V and 1 base from J, with 19 bases in between. Germline V gene data show CDR1 as SGHTS and CDR2 as YDEGEE. The CDR3 runs to 16 residues. As to time point: after dendritic cell vaccination, including at tumor progression/relapse. The source of this sequence is a human donor with glioblastoma. Sample: blood, taken after dendritic cell vaccination. The chain links TRBV5-8 to TRBJ1-1; the D is unclear. The CDR3 loop is CASIRAPGAKNTEAFF. CDR3 nucleotides: TGTGCCAGCATCCGCGCTCCGGGAGCGAAGAACACTGAAGCTTTCTTT.